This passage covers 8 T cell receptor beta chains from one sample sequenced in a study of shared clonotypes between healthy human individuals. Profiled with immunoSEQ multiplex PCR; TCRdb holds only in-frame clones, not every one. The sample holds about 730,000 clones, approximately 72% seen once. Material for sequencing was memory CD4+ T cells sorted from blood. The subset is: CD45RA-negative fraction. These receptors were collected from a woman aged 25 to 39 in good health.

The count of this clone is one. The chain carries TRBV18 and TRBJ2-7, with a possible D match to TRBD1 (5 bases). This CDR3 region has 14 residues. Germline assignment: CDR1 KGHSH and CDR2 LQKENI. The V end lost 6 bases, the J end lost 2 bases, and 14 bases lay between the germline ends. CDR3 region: CASSPGWGAYEQYF. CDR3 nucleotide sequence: TGTGCCAGCTCGCCAGGGTGGGGTGCCTACGAGCAGTACTTC.

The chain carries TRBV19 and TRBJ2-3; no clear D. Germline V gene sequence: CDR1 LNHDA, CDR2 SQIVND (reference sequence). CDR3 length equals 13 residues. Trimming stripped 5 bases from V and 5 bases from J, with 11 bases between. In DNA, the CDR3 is TGTGCCAGTAGTGTCGTTTCTGTAGATACGCAGTATTTT. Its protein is CASSVVSVDTQYF.

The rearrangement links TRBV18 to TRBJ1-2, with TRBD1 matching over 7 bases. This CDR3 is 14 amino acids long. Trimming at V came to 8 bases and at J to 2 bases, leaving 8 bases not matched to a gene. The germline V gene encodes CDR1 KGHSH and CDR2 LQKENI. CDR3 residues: CASTPSGQNYGYTF. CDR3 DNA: TGTGCCAGCACCCCGTCGGGACAGAACTATGGCTACACCTTC.

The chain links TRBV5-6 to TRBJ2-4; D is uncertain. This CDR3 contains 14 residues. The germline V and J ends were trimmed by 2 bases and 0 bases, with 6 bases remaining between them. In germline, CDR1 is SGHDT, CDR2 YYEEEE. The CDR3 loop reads CASSFQRAKNIQYF. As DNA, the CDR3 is TGTGCCAGCAGCTTTCAGCGAGCCAAAAACATTCAGTACTTC.

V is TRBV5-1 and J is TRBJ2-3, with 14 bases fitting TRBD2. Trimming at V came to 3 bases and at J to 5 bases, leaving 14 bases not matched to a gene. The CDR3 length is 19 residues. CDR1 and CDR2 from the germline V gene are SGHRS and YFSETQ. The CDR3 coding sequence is TGCGCCAGCAGCTCCGGGACTAGCGGGAGTTTTTGGAGGGGAGATACGCAGTATTTT. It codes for CASSSGTSGSFWRGDTQYF.

The DNA of the CDR3 is TGTGCCAGCAGCTTAGGGGACAGTCTTAATCAGCCCCAGCATTTT. It is translated as CASSLGDSLNQPQHF. This chain joins TRBV7-9 and TRBJ1-5; 7 nucleotides match TRBD1. CDR1 is SEHNR and CDR2 is FQNEAQ in the germline V gene (reference sequence). There are 15 residues in the CDR3. V lost 1 base to trimming and J lost 4 bases; unmatched junction nucleotides: 4.

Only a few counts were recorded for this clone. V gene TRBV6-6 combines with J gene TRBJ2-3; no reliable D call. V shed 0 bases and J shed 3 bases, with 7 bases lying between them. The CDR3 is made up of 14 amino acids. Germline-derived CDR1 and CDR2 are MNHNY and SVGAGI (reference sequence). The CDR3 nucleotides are TGTGCCAGCAGTTACTCGACCGGGACAGATACGCAGTATTTT. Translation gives CASSYSTGTDTQYF.

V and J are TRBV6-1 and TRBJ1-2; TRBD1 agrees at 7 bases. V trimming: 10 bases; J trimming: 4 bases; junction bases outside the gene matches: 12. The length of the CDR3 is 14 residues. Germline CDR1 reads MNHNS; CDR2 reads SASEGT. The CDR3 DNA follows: TGTGCCACCAAGGCCCGAGGGGACAGCTATGGCTACACCTTC. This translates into CATKARGDSYGYTF.